Listed below are T cell receptor beta chains from one sample, sequenced in a study of regulatory T cells in long-lasting Graves disease. TCRdb re-analysed the multiplex PCR reads in MiXCR, keeping a single row per CDR3 protein. The sample consists of approximately 390,000 distinct CDR3 sequences, around 15% of them appearing once. In addition, the sample was reused for a study of T cells in Graves' hyperthyroidism and ophthalmopathy.

Source: peripheral blood mononuclear cells (PBMCs), taken at new diagnosis, from a patient treated with antithyroid drugs. These receptors were collected from a woman younger than 35 with Graves disease. Each CDR3 is given with its conserved first and last residue. The order of the fields is J gene, clone size, D gene, V gene, CDR3 protein, CDR3 DNA. A D gene is named only where the DNA matches it firmly. Where a row states a size, it is once, few, many or the class of an expanded clone; other rows omit it.

j_gene: TRBJ2-7
abundance: many
d_gene: .
v_gene: TRBV20-1
CDR3aa: CSARDMVGATYEQYF
CDR3nt: TGCAGTGCTAGAGATATGGTAGGGGCGACCTACGAGCAGTACTTC

j_gene: TRBJ2-7
abundance: .
d_gene: TRBD2
v_gene: TRBV5-1
CDR3aa: CASSLSGLAGALGHEQYF
CDR3nt: TGCGCCAGCAGCTTGTCAGGTCTAGCGGGGGCCCTCGGGCACGAGCAGTACTTC

j_gene: TRBJ1-1
abundance: many
d_gene: .
v_gene: TRBV20-1
CDR3aa: CSARGGHRNTEAFF
CDR3nt: TGCAGTGCTAGAGGGGGACATAGGAACACTGAAGCTTTCTTT

j_gene: TRBJ1-1
abundance: many
d_gene: TRBD1
v_gene: TRBV5-1
CDR3aa: CASSLRTGVSTEAFF
CDR3nt: TGCGCCAGCAGCTTAAGAACAGGGGTGAGCACTGAAGCTTTCTTT

j_gene: TRBJ2-5
abundance: .
d_gene: TRBD2
v_gene: TRBV11-2
CDR3aa: CASGRAAETQYF
CDR3nt: TGTGCCAGCGGGAGGGCCGCAGAGACCCAGTACTTC

j_gene: TRBJ2-1
abundance: many
d_gene: .
v_gene: TRBV5-1
CDR3aa: CASSLELGGAHEQFF
CDR3nt: TGCGCCAGCAGCTTGGAGTTAGGGGGGGCGCATGAGCAGTTCTTC

j_gene: TRBJ2-1
abundance: once
d_gene: TRBD1
v_gene: TRBV2
CDR3aa: CASSLRDSRNEQFF
CDR3nt: TGTGCCAGCAGCCTACGGGACAGCCGCAATGAGCAGTTCTTC

j_gene: TRBJ2-1
abundance: many
d_gene: TRBD2
v_gene: TRBV5-1
CDR3aa: CASSHLAGGPANEQFF
CDR3nt: TGCGCCAGCAGCCACCTAGCGGGAGGGCCCGCCAATGAGCAGTTCTTC

j_gene: TRBJ2-3
abundance: .
d_gene: TRBD2
v_gene: TRBV4-2
CDR3aa: CASSQATSAYSTDTQYF
CDR3nt: TGTGCCAGCAGCCAAGCTACTAGCGCTTATAGCACAGATACGCAGTATTTT

j_gene: TRBJ2-7
abundance: few
d_gene: TRBD1
v_gene: TRBV2
CDR3aa: CASSLSGTGTYEQYF
CDR3nt: TGTGCCAGCAGTTTGTCCGGGACAGGGACCTACGAGCAGTACTTC

j_gene: TRBJ2-1
abundance: many
d_gene: TRBD2
v_gene: TRBV7-6
CDR3aa: CASSLLREGLSEQFF
CDR3nt: TGTGCCAGCAGCTTACTCCGGGAGGGCCTTAGTGAGCAGTTCTTC

j_gene: TRBJ1-2
abundance: few
d_gene: .
v_gene: TRBV20-1
CDR3aa: CSASPRRRGYTF
CDR3nt: TGCAGTGCTAGCCCCCGGCGCCGGGGCTACACCTTC

j_gene: TRBJ1-1
abundance: .
d_gene: .
v_gene: TRBV4-1
CDR3aa: CASSQARGIGSPEAFF
CDR3nt: TGCGCCAGCAGCCAAGCGAGGGGGATCGGGTCCCCTGAAGCTTTCTTT

j_gene: TRBJ1-2
abundance: few
d_gene: TRBD1
v_gene: TRBV24-1
CDR3aa: CATSDTRTGSGYTF
CDR3nt: TGTGCCACCAGTGATACGCGGACAGGATCTGGCTACACCTTC

j_gene: TRBJ1-1
abundance: many
d_gene: .
v_gene: TRBV18
CDR3aa: CASSHRENTEAFF
CDR3nt: TGTGCCAGCAGTCACAGGGAGAACACTGAAGCTTTCTTT

j_gene: TRBJ2-5
abundance: many
d_gene: TRBD2
v_gene: TRBV5-1
CDR3aa: CASSLSPSGRGETQYF
CDR3nt: TGCGCCAGCAGCTTGAGTCCTAGCGGGAGAGGTGAGACCCAGTACTTC

j_gene: TRBJ2-1
abundance: few
d_gene: TRBD2
v_gene: TRBV6-1
CDR3aa: CASALSGGAVDEQFF
CDR3nt: TGTGCCAGCGCACTTAGCGGGGGGGCAGTAGATGAGCAGTTCTTC

j_gene: TRBJ2-5
abundance: many
d_gene: TRBD1
v_gene: TRBV6-9
CDR3aa: CASSFPGQKETQYF
CDR3nt: TGTGCCAGCAGTTTTCCGGGACAGAAAGAGACCCAGTACTTC

j_gene: TRBJ2-5
abundance: many
d_gene: .
v_gene: TRBV7-8
CDR3aa: CASSLAGTETQYF
CDR3nt: TGTGCCAGCAGCTTAGCCGGGACAGAGACCCAGTACTTC

j_gene: TRBJ2-6
abundance: .
d_gene: .
v_gene: TRBV19
CDR3aa: CASSIDLRVAGANVLTF
CDR3nt: TGTGCCAGTAGTATAGATCTACGGGTAGCTGGGGCCAACGTCCTGACTTTC

j_gene: TRBJ2-1
abundance: many
d_gene: .
v_gene: TRBV5-1
CDR3aa: CASSSQTSSRWSYNEQFF
CDR3nt: TGCGCCAGCAGCTCCCAGACCTCCTCTCGATGGAGCTACAATGAGCAGTTCTTC

j_gene: TRBJ2-1
abundance: many
d_gene: .
v_gene: TRBV2
CDR3aa: CASKGHSTYNEQFF
CDR3nt: TGTGCCAGCAAAGGACACTCTACCTACAATGAGCAGTTCTTC

j_gene: TRBJ2-1
abundance: .
d_gene: TRBD2
v_gene: TRBV20-1
CDR3aa: CSARFARLAGGIHYEQFF
CDR3nt: TGCAGTGCTAGATTCGCCCGACTAGCGGGAGGAATACACTATGAGCAGTTCTTC

j_gene: TRBJ1-3
abundance: many
d_gene: TRBD1
v_gene: TRBV7-2
CDR3aa: CASSLTGGAGNTIYF
CDR3nt: TGTGCCAGCAGCTTGACAGGGGGTGCTGGAAACACCATATATTTT

j_gene: TRBJ2-1
abundance: many
d_gene: .
v_gene: TRBV7-2
CDR3aa: CASSVGPSREQFF
CDR3nt: TGTGCCAGCAGCGTTGGGCCATCCCGTGAGCAGTTCTTC